The 20 T cell receptor beta chains below were found in one sample sequenced in a study of a mutant IDH1 vaccine in newly diagnosed glioma. These receptors' antigens are unknown. Using immunoSEQ multiplex PCR, the repertoire was profiled, and TCRdb retains in-frame clones only, with some absent. The sample holds some 50,000 clones, 65% to 85% seen once. The time point: week 47, end of study. Alongside topical imiquimod, each dose of vaccine comprised 300 ug of mutant IDH1 20-mer peptide. Sequencing was performed on PBMCs, taken from a glioma patient whose treatment included an IDH1 peptide vaccine. All receptors derive from a woman aged 25 to 45 with glioma. Some clones in this sample may be carry-over from other donors' samples.

The CDR3: CASSPSLGLAFF. In nucleotides, the CDR3 is TGTGCCAGCAGCCCCTCCTTAGGGTTAGCTTTCTTT. This chain joins TRBV5-6 and TRBJ1-1; D remains unclear. Germline V gene data show CDR1 as SGHDT and CDR2 as YYEEEE. The V gene lost 4 bases and the J gene lost 10 bases, with 14 bases spanning the gap. This CDR3 comprises 12 residues.

The V gene is TRBV6-5, the J gene TRBJ1-5, with D hard to call. The CDR3 runs to 13 residues. V lost 8 bases and J lost 7, with 15 bases in between. The germline CDR1 and CDR2 sequences are MNHEY and SVGAGI. The CDR3 sequence: CASREALKQPQHF. The CDR3 region has the DNA TGTGCCAGCCGGGAGGCCTTAAAGCAGCCCCAGCATTTT.

The chain employs TRBV2 and TRBJ2-5; TRBD2 might be the D (5 bases). This CDR3 has 14 amino acids. Per the germline V gene, CDR1 is SNHLY and CDR2 is FYNNEI. The CDR3 coding sequence is TGTGCGGCCAACCCGGGATCCGGGCCGGAGACCCAGTACTTC. Translating gives CAANPGSGPETQYF.

The J gene is TRBJ2-1, the V gene TRBV7-6; D is ambiguous. This CDR3 has 13 residues. Trimming pared 5 bases from V and 4 bases from J, leaving 9 bases between. CDR1 and CDR2 from the germline V gene are SGHVS and FNYEAQ. CDR3 in DNA: TGTGCCAGCAGCCCGAAGCCGTACAATGAGCAGTTCTTC. It is translated as CASSPKPYNEQFF. The whole variable domain, remainder taken from reference TRBV7-6 and TRBJ2-1, is GAGVSQSPRYKVTKRGQDVALRCDPISGHVSLYWYRQALGQGPEFLTYFNYEAQQDKSGLPNDRFSAERPEGSISTLTIQRTEQRDSAMYRCASSPKPYNEQFFGPGTRLTVL.

V gene TRBV9 combines with J gene TRBJ1-1; unclear D gene. The CDR3 length is 14 residues. Trimming pared 3 bases from V and 4 bases from J, leaving 13 bases between. Germline V CDR1 and CDR2: SGDLS, YYNGEE. This CDR3 is CASSAKRVGTEAFF. DNA for the CDR3: TGTGCCAGCAGCGCGAAGAGGGTGGGCACTGAAGCTTTCTTT.

This chain connects TRBV5-1 to TRBJ2-5, with D hard to call. Germline V gives CDR1 SGHRS, CDR2 YFSETQ. Trimming took 2 bases from V and 5 from J, leaving 16 bases between them. The length of the CDR3 is 15 residues. This CDR3 reads CASSFTRTARETQYF. CDR3 coding DNA: TGCGCCAGCAGCTTTACCCGGACCGCCCGGGAGACCCAGTACTTC. Combining the CDR3 with reference TRBV5-1 and TRBJ2-5 gives the whole variable domain KAGVTQTPRYLIKTRGQQVTLSCSPISGHRSVSWYQQTPGQGLQFLFEYFSETQRNKGNFPGRFSGRQFSNSRSEMNVSTLELGDSALYLCASSFTRTARETQYFGPGTRLLVL.

The chain employs TRBV9 and TRBJ1-2; weak D call: TRBD1 (5 bases). The CDR3 contains 17 residues. The V and J ends lost 3 bases and 4 bases respectively, with 22 bases between them. Germline V gives CDR1 SGDLS, CDR2 YYNGEE. The CDR3 region has the DNA TGTGCCAGCAGCGGCCTTTATCCCGGGGGAGAGGGCTATGGCTACACCTTC. Amino acid sequence: CASSGLYPGGEGYGYTF.

The rearrangement joins TRBV7-2 to TRBJ1-2; tentative D call: TRBD1 (5 bases). There are 14 residues in the CDR3. With 5 bases removed from V and 1 base from J, the gap between germline ends came to 11 bases. CDR1 and CDR2 (germline): SGHTA, FQGNSA. CDR3 bases: TGTGCCAGCAGCCAGGGCCGGGTTAACTATGGCTACACCTTC. Protein sequence: CASSQGRVNYGYTF.

The gene calls are TRBV4-1 and TRBJ1-5; no definite D call. V gave up 0 bases and J gave up 3 bases, with 3 bases separating them. This CDR3 has 13 residues. Germline values: CDR1 MGHRA, CDR2 YSYEKL. CDR3 in amino acids: CASSQDPNQPQHF. CDR3 sequence (DNA): TGCGCCAGCAGCCAAGATCCCAATCAGCCCCAGCATTTT.

V is TRBV7-9 and J is TRBJ2-3; D unclear. Germline values: CDR1 SEHNR, CDR2 FQNEAQ (reference sequence). This CDR3 region has 10 residues. V lost 1 base to trimming and J lost 8 bases, with 1 base between them. DNA for the CDR3: TGTGCCAGCAGCTTAGGTACGCAGTATTTT. It encodes CASSLGTQYF. Full variable domain (remainder filled in from reference TRBV7-9 and TRBJ2-3): DTGVSQNPRHKITKRGQNVTFRCDPISEHNRLYWYRQTLGQGPEFLTYFQNEAQLEKSRLLSDRFSAERPKGSFSTLEIQRTEQGDSAMYLCASSLGTQYFGPGTRLTVL.

J is TRBJ2-5 and V is TRBV9; TRBD2 is a possible D gene (6 bases). The CDR3 runs to 11 residues. Trimming stripped 9 bases from V and 5 bases from J, with 11 bases between. The germline V gene has CDR1 SGDLS and CDR2 YYNGEE. DNA for the CDR3: TGTGCCACCGGGAGTTGGGAGACCCAGTACTTC. Its translation is CATGSWETQYF.

The chain couples TRBV7-2 to TRBJ2-7; D is uncertain. The CDR3 runs to 13 residues. V lost 5 bases to trimming and J lost 3 bases, with 11 bases between them. The germline gives CDR1 SGHTA, CDR2 FQGNSA. The chain's CDR3 is CASSAWPNYEQYF. The CDR3 DNA reads TGTGCCAGCAGCGCCTGGCCCAACTACGAGCAGTACTTC.

This clone was detected a few times. The chain couples TRBV5-4 to TRBJ2-5; D is undetermined. V was pared by 2 bases and J by 5 bases, with 4 bases between. Germline V gene lookup returns CDR1 SGHNT and CDR2 YYREEE (reference sequence). CDR3 length: 11 amino acids. The CDR3 reads CASSFLETQYF. CDR3 bases: TGTGCCAGCAGCTTTCTGGAGACCCAGTACTTC.

This chain joins TRBV16 and TRBJ2-7; D remains ambiguous. The CDR3 runs to 14 residues. The V end was cut by 0 bases, the J end by 2 bases, with 8 bases between. Germline V gene lookup returns CDR1 KGHSY and CDR2 FQNENV. The CDR3 spells CASSQSRSTYEQYF. CDR3 coding DNA: TGTGCCAGCAGCCAATCGAGGTCCACCTACGAGCAGTACTTC.

As regards this clone: Different DNA sequences within this sample yield the same CDR3. The DNA for the CDR3 is TGTGCCAGTAGGCCCCAGGACAGGGGAAACTATGGCTACACCTTC. Translated, it gives CASRPQDRGNYGYTF. J is TRBJ1-2 and V is TRBV19; 9 bases are shared with TRBD1. V shed 6 bases and J 2 bases; nucleotides not matched to a gene: 7. The germline gives CDR1 LNHDA, CDR2 SQIVND (reference sequence). The CDR3 has 15 residues.

The rearrangement links TRBV10-3 to TRBJ2-1; 7 bases map to TRBD2. CDR3 length equals 15 residues. V was pared by 0 bases and J by 9 bases, with 8 bases of the junction left unmatched. Germline V CDR1 and CDR2: ENHRY, SYGVKD. The CDR3 DNA sequence: TGTGCCATCAGTGAGTCGGTGGGAGGGCCGGGTGAGCAGTTCTTC. This sequence encodes CAISESVGGPGEQFF.

The chain combines TRBV4-1 with TRBJ2-1, with D maybe TRBD1 (5 bases). V was clipped by 2 bases and J by 9 bases, with 8 bases between them. The CDR3 runs 12 residues. Germline V gene lookup returns CDR1 MGHRA and CDR2 YSYEKL. The CDR3 reads CASSQQGSEQFF. Here the CDR3 DNA reads TGCGCCAGCAGCCAACAGGGAAGTGAGCAGTTCTTC.

The J gene is TRBJ1-1, the V gene TRBV28; no firm D call. Trimming left V 7 bases short and J 1 base short, with 4 bases between. The CDR3 totals 11 residues. Germline V gives CDR1 MDHEN, CDR2 SYDVKM. CDR3 DNA: TGTGCCAGCAAGAGGAACACTGAAGCTTTCTTT. It encodes CASKRNTEAFF.

The CDR3 region is CSVGGLLATAYEQYF. Here the CDR3 DNA reads TGCAGCGTTGGTGGACTACTAGCGACCGCCTACGAGCAGTACTTC. The chain employs TRBV29-1 and TRBJ2-7, with 7 bases identical to TRBD2. The V segment lost 4 bases and the J segment 2 bases; nucleotides outside the gene matches: 11. The germline gives CDR1 SQVTM, CDR2 ANQGSEA. CDR3 size: 15 residues.

V usage is TRBV7-9 and J usage is TRBJ2-3, with D uncertain. The length of the CDR3 is 12 residues. Germline lookup yields CDR1 SEHNR and CDR2 FQNEAQ (reference sequence). Trimming took off 6 bases at V and 2 bases at J, with 6 bases between the two ends. Here the CDR3 DNA reads TGTGCCAGCAGTCCTACCACAGATACGCAGTATTTT. Protein product: CASSPTTDTQYF.